The clone carrying this T cell receptor (beta chain) has at least ten counts. No antigen is known for it. With a much larger clone just one base away, this may be a read error. This sample was taken from a study of T cells in Graves' hyperthyroidism and ophthalmopathy. General study findings and limits: In the analysis, a 13 V-J model separated ophthalmopathy from stable hyperthyroidism. Ophthalmopathy got predicted by the model a median approximately 6 months before its onset.

Authors of the study amplified TCR beta CDR3 regions from RNA transcripts. First-round RT-PCR of the TCR CDR3 relied on the HTBI primer set. TCRdb used MiXCR to reprocess the multiplex PCR reads, holding one entry per CDR3 protein. The sample records about 520,000 distinct CDR3 sequences, roughly a quarter being singletons. CDR1 SNHLY and CDR2 FYNNEI come from the germline V gene. The CDR3 runs to 11 residues. Ophthalmopathy patients all had a Clinical Activity Score of at least 3, a NOSPECS grade of at least 4 and disease under 3 months old. This chain links TRBV2 with TRBJ2-5; D remains unclear. The TCR was taken from a woman aged 25-40 years with Graves' ophthalmopathy. Specimen: blood. DNA for the CDR3: TGTGCCAGCAGGACACAAGAGACCAAGTACTTC. Translated: CASRTQETKYF.